This TCR beta chain is drawn from a study of blood T cell repertoires in COVID-19. TCRdb's copy holds only in-frame clones and misses some; the assay was immunoSEQ multiplex PCR. Seen here are about 150,000 clones, over 75% observed once, and the top ten hold 6.5% to 7.5%. While infection was still active, Seattle patients were enrolled and then followed longitudinally. The sample taken for sequencing was peripheral blood. The receptor was derived from a man at least 80 years old with COVID-19, enrolled during active disease.

The CDR3 here is CASSGTGSTDTQYF. DNA of the CDR3: TGTGCCAGCAGCGGGACAGGGAGCACAGATACGCAGTATTTT. The gene calls are TRBV7-9 and TRBJ2-3, with 9 bases aligning to TRBD1. The CDR3 length is 14 residues. The germline V gene has CDR1 SEHNR and CDR2 FQNEAQ (reference sequence). With V trimmed by 5 bases and J by 0 bases, 0 bases remained unmatched.